The next 22 T cell receptor beta chains were all read from a single sample in a study of T cells in Graves' hyperthyroidism and ophthalmopathy. The investigators amplified TCR beta CDR3 regions from RNA transcripts. In the first-round RT-PCR of the TCR CDR3, the HTBI primer set was used. MiXCR, run by TCRdb on the multiplex PCR reads, gives a single entry per CDR3 protein. Found here are 550,000 to 650,000 distinct CDR3 sequences, 13% to 15% of them singletons; the top ten hold approximately 15%. What was sequenced was blood. These receptor sequences come from a woman aged 40 to 49 with Graves' hyperthyroidism.

This chain connects TRBV10-3 to TRBJ1-1; 8 nucleotides line up with TRBD1. The V segment lost 6 bases and the J segment 7 bases; nucleotides outside the gene matches: 4. Germline CDR1 and CDR2: ENHRY and SYGVKD. The length of the CDR3 is 12 residues. Here the CDR3 reads CAIRGGTGEAFF. CDR3 in DNA: TGTGCCATCAGGGGGGGGACAGGTGAAGCTTTCTTT.

Many counts were recorded for this clonotype. The CDR3 DNA reads TGCGCCAGCAGTCCGGCGACTAGCAAACTGAACAATGAGCAGTTCTTC. This gives the protein CASSPATSKLNNEQFF. V and J are TRBV5-1 and TRBJ2-1, with TRBD2 matching 7 bases. The CDR3 is made up of 16 amino acids. Germline assignment: CDR1 SGHRS and CDR2 YFSETQ. V trimming: 5 bases; J trimming: 5 bases; junction bases outside the gene matches: 13.

In its sample, this clonotype was seen a few times. The V gene is TRBV28, the J gene TRBJ2-7, with TRBD2 identical over 9 bases. Germline V CDR1 and CDR2: MDHEN, SYDVKM. This CDR3 region has 15 residues. Trimming at V came to 3 bases and at J to 9 bases, leaving 12 bases not matched to a gene. The CDR3, as DNA: TGTGCCAGCAGTTTTATGGCTAGCGGGATGTTTGGGCAGTACTTC. It encodes CASSFMASGMFGQYF.

The sample holds a few counts of this clonotype. The chain combines TRBV4-1 with TRBJ2-3; 7 bases fit TRBD2. Per the germline V gene, CDR1 is MGHRA and CDR2 is YSYEKL. This CDR3 is 17 amino acids long. V gave up 0 bases and J gave up 2 bases; unmatched junction bases: 8. This CDR3 reads CASSQDRSGVITDTQYF. DNA of the CDR3: TGCGCCAGCAGCCAAGATAGAAGCGGGGTCATCACAGATACGCAGTATTTT.

The V gene is TRBV19, the J gene TRBJ1-1, with 11 bases lining up with TRBD1. Germline CDR1 LNHDA, CDR2 SQIVND (reference sequence). CDR3 length: 13 residues. With 9 bases clipped from V and 6 bases from J, the junction kept 6 bases outside the gene matches. The CDR3 bases are TGTGCCAGCCACCGGGACAGGGGGTCTGAAGCTTTCTTT. Amino acids: CASHRDRGSEAFF.

This clonotype was counted at least ten times. The V gene is TRBV2, the J gene TRBJ1-4; D call uncertain. CDR1 and CDR2 (germline): SNHLY, FYNNEI. V lost 2 bases to trimming and J lost 4 bases, with 11 bases between them. This CDR3 spans 15 amino acids. CDR3 protein: CASSESRTINEKLFF. The CDR3 DNA follows: TGTGCCAGCAGTGAAAGTCGGACGATTAATGAAAAACTGTTTTTT.

Many counts were recorded for this clonotype. The chain recombines TRBV9 with TRBJ1-1; D is unresolved. Trimming stripped 0 bases from V and 1 base from J, with 13 bases between. Germline V CDR1 and CDR2: SGDLS, YYNGEE. The CDR3 has 16 amino acids. This CDR3 is CASSVGEALANTEAFF. Written as DNA, the CDR3 is TGTGCCAGCAGCGTAGGGGAGGCACTGGCGAACACTGAAGCTTTCTTT.

This clonotype was observed many times. The chain carries TRBV28 and TRBJ2-7, with D possibly being TRBD2 (5 bases). V lost 5 bases and J lost 3, with 11 bases in between. The germline V gene encodes CDR1 MDHEN and CDR2 SYDVKM. The CDR3 has 13 residues. This CDR3 is CASSKNEGYEQYF. DNA of the CDR3: TGTGCCAGCAGTAAAAACGAGGGCTACGAGCAGTACTTC. Using reference TRBV28 and TRBJ2-7 for the parts outside the CDR3, the full variable domain is DVKVTQSSRYLVKRTGEKVFLECVQDMDHENMFWYRQDPGLGLRLIYFSYDVKMKEKGDIPEGYSVSREKKERFSLILESASTNQTSMYLCASSKNEGYEQYFGPGTRLTVT.

This clonotype was counted many times. CDR3 amino acids: CASIENTIYF. The CDR3 DNA sequence: TGTGCCAGCATAGAAAACACCATATATTTT. The chain joins TRBV6-1 to TRBJ1-3; no clear D. The CDR3 is made up of 10 amino acids. Trimming took 7 bases from V and 6 from J, leaving 4 bases between them. Germline CDR1 reads MNHNS; CDR2 reads SASEGT.

This clonotype appeared many times. The gene calls are TRBV28 and TRBJ2-5; a possible D gene is TRBD2 (6 bases). The CDR3 runs to 16 residues. Trimming pared 1 base from V and 2 bases from J, leaving 14 bases between. Germline CDR1 MDHEN, CDR2 SYDVKM. The CDR3 DNA reads as TGTGCCAGCAGTTTATCCCAGCGGGTTTTACAAGAGACCCAGTACTTC. It yields the protein CASSLSQRVLQETQYF.

This clonotype was observed at least ten times. The genes are TRBV2 and TRBJ1-6, with 7 bases fitting TRBD1. Germline trimming cut 4 bases from V and 5 bases from J; bases unmatched to any gene: 5. This CDR3 contains 15 residues. Germline CDR1 is SNHLY and CDR2 is FYNNEI. CDR3 nucleotide sequence: TGTGCCAGCAGTGGAATAGGGGGCGATAATTCACCCCTCCACTTT. Protein: CASSGIGGDNSPLHF.

This clonotype was observed a few times. This chain connects TRBV7-6 to TRBJ2-7; 7 positions agree with TRBD1. The trim removed 5 bases at V and 4 bases at J, leaving 8 bases unmatched. The CDR3 spans 14 residues. Germline V gives CDR1 SGHVS, CDR2 FNYEAQ. The CDR3 sequence: CASSPTGFGYEQYF. In DNA, the CDR3 is TGTGCCAGCAGCCCGACAGGGTTCGGGTACGAGCAGTACTTC. Variable domain in full (rest from reference TRBV7-6 and TRBJ2-7): GAGVSQSPRYKVTKRGQDVALRCDPISGHVSLYWYRQALGQGPEFLTYFNYEAQQDKSGLPNDRFSAERPEGSISTLTIQRTEQRDSAMYRCASSPTGFGYEQYFGPGTRLTVT.

This clonotype was detected many times. The V and J genes are TRBV27 and TRBJ1-4; possibly TRBD1 for D (6 bases). Germline V gives CDR1 MNHEY, CDR2 SMNVEV (reference sequence). The V end was cut by 5 bases, the J end by 5 bases, with 12 bases between. The length of the CDR3 is 14 residues. For the CDR3, the DNA is TGTGCCAGCAGTACCGCCAGGGGAAATGAAAAACTGTTTTTT. Its translation is CASSTARGNEKLFF.

Many counts were recorded for this clonotype. The chain is built from TRBV6-1 and TRBJ2-1; no reliable D call. Germline V CDR1 and CDR2: MNHNS, SASEGT. V lost 5 bases to trimming and J lost 2 bases, with 7 bases between them. This CDR3 spans 13 amino acids. In DNA form, the CDR3 reads TGTGCCAGCAGTAACCCAACCTACAATGAGCAGTTCTTC. Protein sequence: CASSNPTYNEQFF.

This clonotype has at least ten counts. The chain has TRBV28 and TRBJ2-1; unclear D gene. CDR3 length: 11 residues. The germline gives CDR1 MDHEN, CDR2 SYDVKM. Trimming removed 5 bases at V and 4 bases at J, with 3 bases between. The CDR3 DNA reads TGTGCCAGCAGTAAATACAATGAGCAGTTCTTC. Encoded protein: CASSKYNEQFF.

This clonotype occurred a few times. The chain employs TRBV29-1 and TRBJ2-7, with D tentatively TRBD2 (8 bases). Deletions cut 2 bases from V and 7 bases from J, with 15 bases between. The CDR3 consists of 13 residues. Germline CDR1 is SQVTM and CDR2 is ANQGSEA. Here the CDR3 reads CSVEPQGTREQYF. The CDR3, as DNA: TGCAGCGTTGAACCACAGGGGACTAGAGAGCAGTACTTC.

The V and J genes are TRBV3-1 and TRBJ1-1; 8 bases match TRBD1. Germline-derived CDR1 and CDR2 are LGHDT and YNNKEL (reference sequence). V trimming: 4 bases; J trimming: 7 bases; junction bases outside the gene matches: 8. This CDR3 is built from 14 residues. The chain's CDR3 is CASSPRQGRGEAFF. In DNA form, the CDR3 reads TGTGCCAGCAGCCCCAGACAGGGGAGGGGTGAAGCTTTCTTT.

V usage is TRBV18 and J usage is TRBJ2-1; TRBD2 aligns across 12 bases. J was trimmed by 6 bases and V by 0 bases; bases with no gene match: 6. This CDR3 is built from 17 residues. Germline lookup yields CDR1 KGHSH and CDR2 LQKENI. In nucleotides, the CDR3 is TGTGCCAGCTCACCACCGAGTGCTAGCGGGAGGGGCAATGAGCAGTTCTTC. Translation: CASSPPSASGRGNEQFF.

This clonotype was seen ten or more times. The J gene is TRBJ2-7, the V gene TRBV20-1, with D perhaps TRBD1 (5 bases). V dropped 0 bases and J dropped 0 bases, with 15 bases sitting between them. There are 16 residues in the CDR3. The germline V gene encodes CDR1 DFQATT and CDR2 SNEGSKA (reference sequence). The CDR3 region has the DNA TGCAGTGCTAGAGATTACGCCCAAAGGGGCTCCTACGAGCAGTACTTC. Its protein product is CSARDYAQRGSYEQYF.

V and J are TRBV28 and TRBJ1-6, with a possible D match to TRBD1 (6 bases). V was trimmed by 6 bases and J by 7 bases, leaving 16 bases between them. The CDR3 is made up of 15 amino acids. CDR1 and CDR2 (germline): MDHEN, SYDVKM. The CDR3 sequence: CASSPPGAENSPLHF. As DNA, the CDR3 is TGTGCCAGCAGCCCCCCAGGGGCGGAGAATTCACCCCTCCACTTT. Using reference TRBV28 and TRBJ1-6 for the parts outside the CDR3, the full variable domain is DVKVTQSSRYLVKRTGEKVFLECVQDMDHENMFWYRQDPGLGLRLIYFSYDVKMKEKGDIPEGYSVSREKKERFSLILESASTNQTSMYLCASSPPGAENSPLHFGNGTRLTVT.

This clonotype has only a few counts. The chain couples TRBV7-2 to TRBJ2-7; 8 positions match TRBD1. CDR3 length equals 15 residues. Per the germline V gene, CDR1 is SGHTA and CDR2 is FQGNSA. The V segment lost 5 bases and the J segment 2 bases; nucleotides outside the gene matches: 8. In nucleotides, the CDR3 is TGTGCCAGCAGCGGGGTGGGACAGGTGCCCTACGAGCAGTACTTC. Amino acid sequence: CASSGVGQVPYEQYF.

This clonotype was counted many times. The rearrangement joins TRBV28 to TRBJ2-5; 7 bases map to TRBD2. The CDR3 contains 15 residues. Germline V gene lookup returns CDR1 MDHEN and CDR2 SYDVKM. Trimming removed 5 bases from V and 4 bases from J; junction bases left unmatched: 10. CDR3 nucleotides: TGTGCCAGCAGTCCGGGGAGGTGGGGGGGAGAGACCCAGTACTTC. Amino acid sequence: CASSPGRWGGETQYF.